The 15 T cell receptor beta chains in this list originate from one sample, sequenced in a study of early T cells in non-severe SARS-CoV-2 infection. TCRdb reanalysed the 5' RACE reads using MiXCR and keeps one entry per CDR3 protein. The sample has approximately 27,000 distinct CDR3 sequences, about 5% seen once; the top ten hold approximately 5.5%. The material sequenced was whole blood. The source is an adult who was a healthcare worker with PCR-confirmed SARS-CoV-2 infection or an uninfected control (not recorded which).

This clonotype showed up many times. J is TRBJ2-2 and V is TRBV6-6, with 14 nucleotides matching TRBD2. Germline CDR1 MNHNY, CDR2 SVGAGI (reference sequence). CDR3 length: 16 residues. Losses at the gene ends were 5 bases for V and 3 bases for J; bases not matched to a gene: 2. The CDR3 coding sequence is TGTGCCAGCAGTGGACTAGCGGGAGGAGACACCGGGGAGCTGTTTTTT. This codes for CASSGLAGGDTGELFF.

The table lists this clonotype with a few counts. The rearrangement uses TRBV3-1 and TRBJ1-2; the D gene is possibly TRBD1 (5 bases). The CDR3 is made up of 15 amino acids. The V gene's germline CDR1 is LGHDT and CDR2 YNNKEL (reference sequence). V lost 4 bases and J 5 bases, leaving 17 bases between the germline ends. CDR3 region: CASSPGPVGGYGYTF. In nucleotides, the CDR3 is TGTGCCAGCAGCCCCGGGCCAGTCGGGGGTTATGGCTACACCTTC.

In this sample, this clonotype turned up many times. The CDR3 DNA reads as TGTGCCAGCAGTTGGATAGCGGGAGGGCCCACCGGGGAGCTGTTTTTT. Its protein is CASSWIAGGPTGELFF. V is TRBV12-3 or TRBV12-4 and J is TRBJ2-2; 11 bases align to TRBD2. This CDR3 contains 16 residues. V gave up 4 bases and J gave up 4 bases; unmatched junction bases: 5.

Ten or more counts support this clonotype. The V gene is TRBV20-1, the J gene TRBJ2-5; 9 bases map to TRBD2. Germline trimming cut 6 bases from V and 5 bases from J; bases unmatched to any gene: 4. Germline V gives CDR1 DFQATT, CDR2 SNEGSKA (reference sequence). This CDR3 contains 12 residues. The CDR3 coding sequence is TGCAGTGCCGCGGGGGGGGAGGAGACCCAGTACTTC. Translating it yields CSAAGGEETQYF.

This clonotype was observed at least ten times. Relative to the germline gene, one junction end is altered; a read error may explain this. The chain combines TRBV6-6 with TRBJ1-1; maybe TRBD1 (5 bases). From germline, CDR1 is MNHNY and CDR2 SVGAGI (reference sequence). There are 19 residues in the CDR3. CDR3 residues: CASSYSERQPGTMKTEAFF. CDR3 nucleotides: TGTGCCAGCAGTTACTCTGAAAGGCAGCCGGGGACGATGAAAACTGAAGCTTTCTTT.

Many counts were recorded for this clonotype. This chain links TRBV12-3 or TRBV12-4 with TRBJ2-7; D perhaps matches TRBD2 (5 bases). The CDR3 is 14 amino acids. The ends were cut back, 5 bases at V and 3 bases at J, with 14 bases in the middle. The CDR3 reads CASSGGRRIYEQYF. CDR3 coding DNA: TGTGCCAGCAGTGGAGGAAGGCGAATCTACGAGCAGTACTTC.

Many counts were recorded for this clonotype. The rearrangement links TRBV2 to TRBJ2-1, with D tentatively TRBD2 (5 bases). Germline V gives CDR1 SNHLY, CDR2 FYNNEI. This CDR3 contains 14 residues. The germline V and J ends were trimmed by 8 bases and 10 bases, with 21 bases remaining between them. CDR3 protein: CASRIKTTPGEQFF. In DNA, the CDR3 is TGTGCCAGCCGGATTAAGACTACCCCAGGAGAGCAGTTCTTC. Combining the CDR3 with reference TRBV2 and TRBJ2-1 gives the whole variable domain EPEVTQTPSHQVTQMGQEVILRCVPISNHLYFYWYRQILGQKVEFLVSFYNNEISEKSEIFDDQFSVERPDGSNFTLKIRSTKLEDSAMYFCASRIKTTPGEQFFGPGTRLTVL.

Many counts were recorded for this clonotype. The J gene is TRBJ1-2, the V gene TRBV7-2; TRBD1 might be the D (6 bases). V shed 1 base and J shed 10 bases, with 22 bases lying between them. The CDR3 totals 16 residues. Germline V CDR1 and CDR2: SGHTA, FQGNSA. CDR3 DNA: TGTGCCAGCAGCTTAGGGCCGAACCAACGTCAGGGGTCCTACACCTTC. It specifies CASSLGPNQRQGSYTF. The full variable domain, its missing parts supplied by reference TRBV7-2 and TRBJ1-2, is GAGVSQSPSNKVTEKGKDVELRCDPISGHTALYWYRQSLGQGLEFLIYFQGNSAPDKSGLPSDRFSAERTGGSVSTLTIQRTQQEDSAVYLCASSLGPNQRQGSYTFGSGTRLTVV.

In its sample, this clonotype was seen many times. The V and J genes are TRBV29-1 and TRBJ1-1, with D perhaps TRBD1 (5 bases). The V end was cut by 8 bases, the J end by 0 bases, with 10 bases between. This CDR3 is 12 amino acids long. Germline loops: CDR1 SQVTM, CDR2 ANQGSEA. The DNA of the CDR3 is TGCAGCCTGACAGTGATGAACACTGAAGCTTTCTTT. Residues: CSLTVMNTEAFF.

Here the CDR3 DNA reads TGTGCCAGCGCAAGCGGGAGAAGCTCCTACGAGCAGTACTTC. Residues: CASASGRSSYEQYF. This chain links TRBV27 with TRBJ2-7, with 8 bases aligning to TRBD2. The CDR3 consists of 14 residues. Germline V gene data show CDR1 as MNHEY and CDR2 as SMNVEV (reference sequence). Trimming took 8 bases from V and 0 from J; bases not matched to a gene: 6.

There are many counts of this clonotype. The rearrangement links TRBV6-5 to TRBJ1-5, with a tentative D call TRBD1 (6 bases). Germline CDR1 is MNHEY and CDR2 is SVGAGI. The CDR3 runs 15 residues. V was clipped by 0 bases and J by 3 bases, with 9 bases between them. The DNA for the CDR3 is TGTGCCAGCAGTTACTCGTGGGACACCAATCAGCCCCAGCATTTT. Encoded protein: CASSYSWDTNQPQHF.

This clonotype was observed at least ten times. The chain carries TRBV7-6 and TRBJ2-7; D gene unclear. There are 11 residues in the CDR3. Trimming shortened V by 3 bases and J by 7 bases, and 7 bases separated the two germline ends. Germline V lookup: CDR1 SGHVS, CDR2 FNYEAQ. The CDR3 DNA reads as TGTGCCAGCAGCTTTGAAGGAGAGCAGTACTTC. Residues: CASSFEGEQYF.

This clonotype was recorded many times. The chain is built from TRBV4-3 and TRBJ2-7; D remains unclear. The V end was cut by 0 bases, the J end by 6 bases, with 6 bases between. The CDR3 loop spans 12 amino acids. Germline CDR1 is LGHNA and CDR2 is YSLEER. CDR3 residues: CASSQDFGEQYF. The CDR3, as DNA: TGCGCCAGCAGCCAAGATTTCGGCGAGCAGTACTTC.

This clonotype was recorded many times. The chain carries TRBV29-1 and TRBJ2-7, with 8 bases that match TRBD2. CDR1 is SQVTM and CDR2 is ANQGSEA in the germline V gene. After removal of 1 base from V and 4 bases from J, the junction contained 12 bases not matched to a gene. This CDR3 has 16 residues. This chain's CDR3 is CSVEGDGTRGEYEQYF. CDR3 DNA: TGCAGCGTTGAAGGTGATGGGACTAGGGGAGAGTACGAGCAGTACTTC.

This chain joins TRBV9 and TRBJ2-7; 9 bases fit TRBD2. J was trimmed by 4 bases and V by 4 bases; bases with no gene match: 9. CDR1 is SGDLS and CDR2 is YYNGEE in the germline V gene. This CDR3 spans 15 amino acids. The CDR3, as DNA: TGTGCCAGCAGCCCCCGACTGGCGGGAGGGTACGAGCAGTACTTC. As protein: CASSPRLAGGYEQYF.